The present T cell receptor beta chain was sequenced within a study of OX40 agonist ivuxolimab in advanced cancers. Background on the study: The study reported partial responses in three patients: one hepatocellular carcinoma, two cutaneous melanoma.

Regarding the study as a whole: Among the lowest levels of clonal expansion were found in partial responders at 0.1-3.0 mg/kg.

Produced via immunoSEQ multiplex PCR; TCRdb's table is partial and in-frame only. Of under 40,000 clones listed, approximately 90% were seen once; the top ten hold approximately 0.9%. Germline V CDR1 and CDR2: SGHRS, YFSETQ. The V and J ends lost 0 bases and 0 bases respectively, with 9 bases between them. This CDR3 spans 16 amino acids. In this sample, this clone turned up once. The antigen remains undetermined. The sequences come from CD4+ or CD8+ T cells sorted from blood, collected in a trial of the OX40 agonist ivuxolimab. This chain joins TRBV5-1 and TRBJ2-2; D may correspond to TRBD1 or TRBD2 (5 bases each). This clonotype was obtained from an adult with an advanced solid tumor such as melanoma, head and neck, liver or kidney cancer. The CDR3 reads CASSLVGAANTGELFF. The CDR3 region has the DNA TGCGCCAGCAGCTTGGTCGGGGCTGCGAACACCGGGGAGCTGTTTTTT.